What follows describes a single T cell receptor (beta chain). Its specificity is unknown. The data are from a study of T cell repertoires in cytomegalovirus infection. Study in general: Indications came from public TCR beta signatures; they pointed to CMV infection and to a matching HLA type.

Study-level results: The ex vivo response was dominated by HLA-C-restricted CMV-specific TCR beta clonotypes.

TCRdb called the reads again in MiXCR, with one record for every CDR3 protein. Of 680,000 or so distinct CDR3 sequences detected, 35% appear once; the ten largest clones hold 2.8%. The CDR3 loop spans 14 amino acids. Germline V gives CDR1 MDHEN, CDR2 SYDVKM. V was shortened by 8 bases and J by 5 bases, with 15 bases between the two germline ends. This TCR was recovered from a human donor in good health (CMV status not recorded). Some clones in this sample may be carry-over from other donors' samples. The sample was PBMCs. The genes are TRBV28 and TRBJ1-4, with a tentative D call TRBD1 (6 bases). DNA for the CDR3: TGTGCCAGCTCCTACATTAGGGGGAATGAAAAACTGTTTTTT. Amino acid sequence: CASSYIRGNEKLFF.